This T cell receptor beta chain was profiled in a study of CXCR4 blockade with PD-1 therapy in pancreatic cancer. The data were produced by immunoSEQ multiplex PCR, yet TCRdb's version contains in-frame clones alone and is incomplete. The sample gives some 6,200 clones, less than 40% of which show up once; under 15% is in the top ten. Sequencing was carried out using tumor tissue. The TCR comes from a human donor with pancreatic ductal adenocarcinoma.

The CDR3 region has the DNA TGTGCCAGCTCACCCTGGACAGCCAGTTATGGCTACACCTTC. Amino acid sequence: CASSPWTASYGYTF. The chain recombines TRBV18 with TRBJ1-2, with TRBD1 as a possible D gene (6 bases). The CDR3 contains 14 residues. The V gene lost 3 bases and the J gene lost 5 bases, with 13 bases spanning the gap. Germline CDR1 KGHSH, CDR2 LQKENI.